These 24 T cell receptor beta chains share one sample of origin, sequenced in a study of CD8+CD57+ T cells in acquired aplastic anemia (dated by TCRdb to 2016 to 2019). The sequencer was an Illumina HiSeq 2000. Genomic DNA was used as template for profiling of TCR beta VDJ combinations and CDR3 sequences. TCRdb applied fastp at Q25 and MiXCR to the public reads, then kept only in-frame beta chains. Rows are combined by CDR3 protein, so each entry shows the most common genes and DNA. For this sample the table gives more than 150,000 distinct CDR3 sequences, of which roughly half were detected only once. The ten largest clones add up to around 9.7% of the sample. Flow cytometry had shown CD8+CD57+ cell expansion in the patients selected for sequencing. Specimen: sorted CD4+, CD8+, or CD8+CD57+ T cells (not recorded which) from PBMCs. All receptors derive from a human donor with aplastic anemia.

J is TRBJ2-1 and V is TRBV11-2; D might be TRBD1 (6 bases). Germline values: CDR1 SGHAT, CDR2 FQNNGV. The CDR3 loop spans 14 amino acids. V dropped 5 bases and J dropped 3 bases, with 11 bases sitting between them. The CDR3 DNA is TGTGCCAGCAGCCCCCAGGACAGCTACAATGAGCAGTTCTTC. It translates to CASSPQDSYNEQFF.

This chain joins TRBV24-1 and TRBJ2-1; TRBD2 aligns across 12 bases. Trimming took 0 bases from V and 6 from J; bases not matched to a gene: 2. Germline values: CDR1 KGHDR, CDR2 SFDVKD. CDR3 size: 16 residues. CDR3 loop: CATSDLASGRANEQFF. Here the CDR3 DNA reads TGTGCCACCAGTGATTTGGCTAGCGGGAGGGCCAATGAGCAGTTCTTC.

V gene TRBV25-1 combines with J gene TRBJ1-4; weak D call: TRBD1 (5 bases). CDR1 and CDR2 (germline): MGHDK, SYGVNS. Trimming took off 6 bases at V and 5 bases at J, with 16 bases between the two ends. The CDR3 consists of 15 residues. The CDR3 DNA reads TGTGCCAGCAGCCTTGAAGGGACGGAAAATGAAAAACTGTTTTTT. It specifies CASSLEGTENEKLFF.

The rearrangement joins TRBV5-1 to TRBJ2-5; perhaps D is TRBD1 or TRBD2 (5 bases each). The V end was cut by 1 base, the J end by 10 bases, with 26 bases between. The length of the CDR3 is 17 residues. Germline CDR1 reads SGHRS; CDR2 reads YFSETQ. This CDR3 reads CASSLLPGTAGGVDQYF. Written as DNA, the CDR3 is TGCGCCAGCAGCTTGTTGCCAGGGACGGCTGGGGGAGTGGACCAGTACTTC.

The rearrangement joins TRBV25-1 to TRBJ2-6, with D possibly being TRBD1 (5 bases). From germline, CDR1 is MGHDK and CDR2 SYGVNS. CDR3 length: 14 amino acids. The ends were cut back, 6 bases at V and 1 base at J, with 7 bases in the middle. CDR3: CASRKGSGANVLTF. CDR3 DNA sequence: TGTGCCAGCAGGAAGGGGTCTGGGGCCAACGTCCTGACTTTC.

With respect to this clonotype: A read error is possible here, since a much larger clone lies one base away. The rearrangement uses TRBV3-1 and TRBJ1-6; TRBD1 is a possible D gene (6 bases). This CDR3 is built from 14 residues. Germline loops: CDR1 LGHDT, CDR2 YNNKEL (reference sequence). The CDR3 spells CASSKQGYNSPPHF. The CDR3 DNA reads as TGTGCCAGCAGTAAACAGGGATATAATTCACCCCCCCACTTT.

The chain joins TRBV10-1 to TRBJ2-7; D uncertain. Germline V lookup: CDR1 WNHNN, CDR2 SYGVQD (reference sequence). This CDR3 spans 14 amino acids. Trimming stripped 6 bases from V and 1 base from J, with 13 bases between. The CDR3 region has the DNA TGCGCCAGCAGGATGCGAATCCGTTCCTACGAGCAGTACTTC. This codes for CASRMRIRSYEQYF.

This clonotype was picked up many times. This chain connects TRBV9 to TRBJ2-1; 9 nucleotides line up with TRBD2. The germline CDR1 and CDR2 sequences are SGDLS and YYNGEE. The V and J ends lost 6 bases and 7 bases, in that order; junction bases with no gene match: 14. CDR3 size: 16 residues. This CDR3 reads CASTPSAGGPGNEQFF. CDR3 in DNA: TGTGCCAGCACCCCTTCGGCGGGAGGGCCGGGAAATGAGCAGTTCTTC.

This clonotype was picked up a small number of times. V is TRBV20-1 and J is TRBJ2-7, with D maybe TRBD1 (5 bases). V gave up 4 bases and J gave up 0 bases, with 13 bases separating them. This CDR3 region has 14 residues. Germline assignment: CDR1 DFQATT and CDR2 SNEGSKA (reference sequence). The CDR3 protein is CSATPDTDSYEQYF. CDR3 sequence (DNA): TGCAGTGCTACCCCGGACACCGACTCCTACGAGCAGTACTTC.

Note on this clonotype: The conserved phenylalanine or tryptophan is not found at the CDR3 terminus, so this likely reflects a read error. The rearrangement joins TRBV15 to TRBJ1-2; maybe TRBD1 (6 bases). Between the trimmed V and J ends, which lost 1 base and 5 bases, there was a span of 11 bases. Germline V lookup: CDR1 LNHNV, CDR2 YYDKDF (reference sequence). There are 14 residues in the CDR3. The CDR3 DNA is TGTGCCACCAGCAGAGGATGGACAGAGTATGGCTACACCGTC. This translates into CATSRGWTEYGYTV.

This chain links TRBV7-2 with TRBJ2-7; 7 bases agree with TRBD1. This CDR3 has 14 amino acids. The V gene end was trimmed by 5 bases and the J gene end by 7 bases; junction bases not matched to a gene: 11. Per germline, CDR1 SGHTA and CDR2 FQGNSA. CDR3 sequence: CASSPPGQSREQYF. The CDR3 DNA is TGTGCCAGCAGCCCCCCGGGACAGTCTCGGGAGCAGTACTTC.

The chain links TRBV20-1 to TRBJ2-3; 7 bases align to TRBD2. With 3 bases clipped from V and 4 bases from J, the junction kept 7 bases outside the gene matches. CDR3 length: 14 amino acids. In germline, CDR1 is DFQATT, CDR2 SNEGSKA (reference sequence). The DNA of the CDR3 is TGCAGTGCTAGGGCGGGAGCTGGGCCAGATACGCAGTATTTT. Residues: CSARAGAGPDTQYF.

This clonotype was picked up many times. This chain uses TRBV5-4 with TRBJ2-3; TRBD2 matches at 7 bases. There are 16 residues in the CDR3. V was clipped by 1 base and J by 4 bases; unmatched bases: 9. Germline V gives CDR1 SGHNT, CDR2 YYREEE (reference sequence). This chain's CDR3 is CASSLKAGVVADTQYF. The CDR3 DNA reads TGTGCCAGCAGCTTGAAGGCGGGAGTTGTGGCAGATACGCAGTATTTT.

The V call is TRBV14, the J call TRBJ2-1; TRBD1 aligns across 7 bases. Losses at the gene ends were 4 bases for V and 6 bases for J; bases not matched to a gene: 6. The CDR3 has 14 amino acids. Germline V gene lookup returns CDR1 SGHDN and CDR2 FVKESK. The CDR3 spells CASSRWTGINEQFF. CDR3 DNA: TGTGCCAGCAGCCGATGGACAGGTATCAATGAGCAGTTCTTC.

Points on this clonotype: Being one base from a much bigger clone, this may be a read error. For the CDR3, the DNA is TGCGCCAGCAGCTTGGGGTTCGGAGTGAACACTGGAGCTTTCTTT. It is translated as CASSLGFGVNTGAFF. The chain employs TRBV5-1 and TRBJ1-1; the D is unclear. The CDR3 totals 15 residues. CDR1 SGHRS and CDR2 YFSETQ come from the germline V gene.

The rearrangement joins TRBV28 to TRBJ2-3; D gene unclear. The CDR3 has 12 amino acids. Germline CDR1 is MDHEN and CDR2 is SYDVKM. V lost 9 bases and J lost 1, with 8 bases in between. The chain's CDR3 is CASTSGTDTQYF. In nucleotides, the CDR3 is TGTGCCAGTACCAGTGGCACAGATACGCAGTATTTT.

The CDR3 DNA reads TGTGCCAGCAGCGCGGTGAATACGCAGTATTTT. Translated: CASSAVNTQYF. This rearrangement joins TRBV5-6 to TRBJ2-3; D is undetermined. Trimming removed 4 bases from V and 7 bases from J, with 7 bases in between. Germline lookup yields CDR1 SGHDT and CDR2 YYEEEE. CDR3 length equals 11 residues.

The chain combines TRBV7-9 with TRBJ2-3; D is uncertain. Germline values: CDR1 SEHNR, CDR2 FQNEAQ (reference sequence). V was pared by 5 bases and J by 6 bases, with 15 bases between. This CDR3 is 14 amino acids long. For the CDR3, the DNA is TGTGCCAGCAGCGCCAGGACGGGTGGGGATACGCAGTATTTT. Protein: CASSARTGGDTQYF.

This clonotype occurred a few times. The chain is built from TRBV6-1 and TRBJ1-1; 8 positions match TRBD1. V shed 6 bases and J 0 bases; nucleotides not matched to a gene: 15. Germline CDR1 reads MNHNS; CDR2 reads SASEGT. The CDR3 is made up of 18 amino acids. The CDR3 region has the DNA TGTGCCAGCAGCAGAAGGACAGGGCGGCGAGTCATGAACACTGAAGCTTTCTTT. It specifies CASSRRTGRRVMNTEAFF.

The rearrangement joins TRBV25-1 to TRBJ2-7, with 11 positions matching TRBD2. The germline CDR1 and CDR2 sequences are MGHDK and SYGVNS. This CDR3 region has 15 residues. The CDR3 protein is CARGATSGMGYEQYF. CDR3 DNA: TGTGCTAGAGGGGCGACTAGCGGGATGGGCTACGAGCAGTACTTC.

To note about this clonotype: One junction end disagrees with the germline gene, perhaps due to a read error. This chain connects TRBV3-1 to TRBJ1-1, with a tentative D call TRBD1 (6 bases). The CDR3 length is 14 residues. Germline CDR1 and CDR2: LGHDT and YNNKEL (reference sequence). The CDR3 sequence is CASGQGGLNTEAFF. CDR3 DNA: TGTGCCAGCGGCCAAGGGGGGCTTAACACTGAAGCTTTCTTT.

This chain links TRBV6-6 with TRBJ2-3; 7 bases are shared with TRBD2. This CDR3 has 14 residues. Germline CDR1 reads MNHNY; CDR2 reads SVGAGI (reference sequence). V lost 4 bases, J lost 2 bases, and 3 bases stayed unmatched. CDR3 DNA: TGTGCCAGCAGTTCCGGGGGGTACACAGATACGCAGTATTTT. Amino acids: CASSSGGYTDTQYF.

This clonotype was seen at least ten times. The rearrangement joins TRBV20-1 to TRBJ1-2; D unclear. Trimming removed 1 base from V and 6 bases from J, with 6 bases in between. CDR1 and CDR2 (germline): DFQATT, SNEGSKA (reference sequence). CDR3 size: 11 residues. The CDR3 sequence is CSARVPDGYTF. DNA for the CDR3: TGCAGTGCTAGAGTCCCGGATGGCTACACCTTC.

This sequence joins TRBV20-1 and TRBJ1-1; D is uncertain. The ends were cut back, 0 bases at V and 3 bases at J, with 11 bases in the middle. The CDR3 sequence is 14 residues long. Germline-derived CDR1 and CDR2 are DFQATT and SNEGSKA (reference sequence). The DNA for the CDR3 is TGCAGTGCTAGAGAGTGGGCGGGTTACACTGAAGCTTTCTTT. Residues: CSAREWAGYTEAFF.